The rows below give T cell receptor beta chains drawn from one sample of a study of blood T cell repertoires in COVID-19. Produced via immunoSEQ multiplex PCR; TCRdb's table is partial and in-frame only. In the table there are more than 85,000 clones, around 87% of which are singletons. The sequencing input was peripheral blood. Every receptor here comes from a human donor in a cohort sampled during active COVID-19. Both conserved end residues are part of each CDR3. The order of the fields is D gene, V gene, J gene, clone size, CDR3 protein, CDR3 DNA. A D gene is named only where the DNA matches it firmly. Size is stated for part of the rows, as once, few or many counts, or as a class when the clone is expanded.

NA	TRBV28	TRBJ1-2	NA	CASIGTDYGYTF	TGTGCCAGCATCGGTACAGACTATGGCTACACCTTC
TRBD1	TRBV25-1	TRBJ1-6	NA	CASSVPGQGNSPLHF	TGTGCCAGCAGTGTGCCGGGACAGGGGAATTCACCCCTCCACTTT
NA	TRBV9	TRBJ1-2	NA	CASSGRASRRGYTF	TGTGCCAGCAGCGGCCGGGCCTCACGGAGGGGCTACACCTTC
TRBD2	TRBV5-1	TRBJ2-1	NA	CASSLVLLAGHNEQFF	TGCGCCAGCAGCTTGGTTCTACTAGCGGGGCACAATGAGCAGTTCTTC
TRBD1	TRBV10-3	TRBJ1-5	NA	CASDDRGNQPQHF	TGTGCCAGCGATGACAGGGGGAATCAGCCCCAGCATTTT
TRBD1	TRBV7-8	TRBJ2-7	NA	CASRSGQESYEQYF	TGTGCCAGCAGATCCGGACAGGAGTCCTACGAGCAGTACTTC
NA	TRBV5-1	TRBJ2-1	NA	CASSFQGGYYNEQFF	TGCGCCAGCAGTTTTCAGGGGGGCTACTACAATGAGCAGTTCTTC
NA	TRBV4-2	TRBJ2-1	NA	CASSLERDSYNEQFF	TGTGCCAGCAGCCTCGAACGGGACTCTTACAATGAGCAGTTCTTC
NA	TRBV27	TRBJ1-6	NA	CASSLSDSYNSPLHF	TGTGCCAGCAGTTTATCCGACAGCTATAATTCACCCCTCCACTTT
NA	TRBV11-2	TRBJ2-7	NA	CASSTGGRWEQYF	TGTGCCAGCAGCACAGGAGGGCGGTGGGAGCAGTACTTC
NA	TRBV5-1	TRBJ2-1	NA	CASSHGQDSYNEQFF	TGCGCCAGCAGCCACGGCCAGGACAGCTACAATGAGCAGTTCTTC
NA	TRBV10-3	TRBJ2-7	NA	CAISVNYEQYF	TGTGCCATCAGCGTAAACTACGAGCAGTACTTC
NA	TRBV7-9	TRBJ1-1	NA	CASSLKGGVTEAFF	TGTGCCAGCAGCTTAAAGGGCGGGGTTACTGAAGCTTTCTTT
NA	TRBV2	TRBJ2-3	NA	CASSGQAGASTDTGYF	TGTGCCAGCAGTGGCCAGGCGGGCGCTAGCACAGATACGGGATATTTT
TRBD1	TRBV5-1	TRBJ2-2	NA	CASSPGQGNTGELFF	TGCGCCAGCAGCCCGGGACAGGGGAACACCGGGGAGCTGTTTTTT
NA	TRBV19	TRBJ1-1	NA	CASSLGTANTEAFF	TGTGCCAGTAGTCTGGGGACTGCGAACACTGAAGCTTTCTTT
TRBD1	TRBV7-8	TRBJ1-5	NA	CASSVGRQGINQPQHF	TGTGCCAGCAGCGTAGGTCGACAGGGCATCAATCAGCCCCAGCATTTT
TRBD1	TRBV4-3	TRBJ1-6	NA	CASSLSGQTNSPLHF	TGCGCCAGCAGCCTATCGGGACAGACAAATTCACCCCTCCACTTT
TRBD1	TRBV6-5	TRBJ1-1	NA	CASTRGDRNTEAFF	TGTGCCAGCACCCGAGGGGACAGGAACACTGAAGCTTTCTTT
NA	TRBV3-1/TRBV3-2	TRBJ2-1	NA	CASSQEREREWGEQFF	TGTGCCAGCAGCCAAGAAAGGGAGCGAGAGTGGGGTGAGCAGTTCTTC
TRBD1	TRBV27	TRBJ1-2	NA	CASSLTGTGVGYTF	TGTGCCAGCAGTTTGACCGGGACAGGGGTTGGCTACACCTTC
NA	TRBV29-1	TRBJ1-2	NA	CSGGGEWGYTF	TGCAGCGGTGGGGGGGAATGGGGCTACACCTTC
NA	TRBV27	TRBJ2-5	NA	CASTDLQETQYF	TGTGCCAGCACAGATCTGCAAGAGACCCAGTACTTC
NA	TRBV30	TRBJ2-2	NA	CAWRPGLLSGELFF	TGTGCCTGGAGGCCGGGACTTCTCTCCGGGGAGCTGTTTTTT
NA	TRBV5-1	TRBJ2-7	few	CASSIGHRDLSYEQYF	TGCGCCAGCAGCATCGGGCACAGGGATCTCTCCTACGAGCAGTACTTC
NA	TRBV4-3	TRBJ2-1	NA	CASSQGLGGEQFF	TGCGCCAGCAGCCAAGGACTAGGCGGTGAGCAGTTCTTC
NA	TRBV7-3	TRBJ1-1	once	CASSPLRPVSTTEAFF	TGTGCCAGCAGCCCCCTCAGGCCAGTTTCGACGACTGAAGCTTTCTTT
TRBD1	TRBV3-1/TRBV3-2	TRBJ2-5	NA	CASSQLGRGTGPGGTQYF	TGTGCCAGCAGCCAACTGGGCCGCGGGACAGGACCCGGAGGGACCCAGTACTTC
TRBD2	TRBV7-3	TRBJ2-1	NA	CASSLSGTSGAYEQFF	TGTGCCAGCAGCCTTTCTGGGACTAGCGGGGCTTATGAGCAGTTCTTC
TRBD1	TRBV19	TRBJ2-3	NA	CASSGPGTGSPDTQYF	TGTGCCAGTTCCGGCCCCGGGACAGGGTCCCCAGATACGCAGTATTTT
TRBD1	TRBV9	TRBJ2-2	NA	CASSVEGGRDTGELFF	TGTGCCAGCAGCGTAGAAGGGGGCAGGGACACCGGGGAGCTGTTTTTT
NA	TRBV3-1/TRBV3-2	TRBJ2-5	NA	CASSQQGTETQYF	TGTGCCAGCAGCCAACAGGGTACGGAGACCCAGTACTTC
TRBD2	TRBV10-3	TRBJ2-7	once	CAISDGLAGYEQYF	TGTGCCATCAGTGATGGGCTAGCGGGCTACGAGCAGTACTTC
NA	TRBV2	TRBJ1-1	NA	CASSDAVDGFMNTEAFF	TGTGCCAGCAGTGATGCGGTGGATGGATTTATGAACACTGAAGCTTTCTTT
NA	TRBV10-2	TRBJ1-1	once	CASSESVRGTEAFF	TGCGCCAGCAGTGAGTCTGTGAGGGGGACTGAAGCTTTCTTT
NA	TRBV28	TRBJ2-7	NA	CASNTGPLEQYF	TGTGCCAGCAACACAGGGCCGCTTGAGCAGTACTTC
TRBD2	TRBV28	TRBJ2-7	NA	CASSLGTSSYEQYF	TGTGCCAGCAGTTTAGGGACTAGCTCCTACGAGCAGTACTTC
TRBD2	TRBV5-6	TRBJ2-1	NA	CASSLSFRTSGGAGEQFF	TGTGCCAGCAGCTTGTCGTTTAGGACTAGCGGGGGGGCCGGTGAGCAGTTCTTC
NA	TRBV5-1	TRBJ2-2	NA	CASSLAIAANTGELFF	TGCGCCAGCAGCTTGGCTATAGCGGCGAACACCGGGGAGCTGTTTTTT
TRBD1	TRBV24-1	TRBJ1-2	NA	CATNWAGGYYGYTF	TGTGCCACCAATTGGGCAGGGGGCTACTATGGCTACACCTTC
NA	TRBV13	TRBJ2-1	NA	CASSLAGREKQFF	TGTGCCAGCAGCTTAGCCGGCCGGGAAAAGCAGTTCTTC
TRBD2	TRBV3-1/TRBV3-2	TRBJ2-2	once	CASSQGGLAGNTGELFF	TGTGCCAGCAGCCAGGGGGGACTAGCGGGAAACACCGGGGAGCTGTTTTTT
TRBD1	TRBV7-9	TRBJ2-7	NA	CASSPDRGLIYEQYF	TGTGCCAGCAGCCCGGACAGGGGTCTAATCTACGAGCAGTACTTC
TRBD1	TRBV7-8	TRBJ1-1	NA	CASSFRDSLEAFF	TGTGCCAGCAGCTTCCGGGACAGCCTCGAAGCTTTCTTT
NA	TRBV13	TRBJ1-3	NA	CASSLNWGTGNTIYF	TGTGCCAGCAGCTTAAATTGGGGCACTGGAAACACCATATATTTT
NA	TRBV18	TRBJ1-2	NA	CASSPQGVYGYTF	TGTGCCAGCTCACCACAGGGAGTCTATGGCTACACCTTC